The source of this T cell receptor (beta chain) is a study of graft-versus-host responses after intestinal transplantation. Looking at the study overall: Every recipient had anti-thymocyte globulin induction and approximately 3 years of tacrolimus plus steroids.

Method: immunoSEQ multiplex PCR; TCRdb's copy keeps in-frame clones and lacks some. The sample carries some 16,000 clones, 65% to 90% recorded once. CDR3 size: 15 residues. Germline assignment: CDR1 MNHNY and CDR2 SVGAGI (reference sequence). V shed 10 bases and J 4 bases; nucleotides not matched to a gene: 10. Study-wide results and caveats: Researchers found peak circulating GvH clone levels linked to early post-transplant HvG declines.

Grafts had their tissue processed, releasing intraepithelial and lamina propria lymphocytes. Concerning this clone itself: Its target is unknown.

This specimen was ileum tissue, taken 17 days after transplant. This chain links TRBV6-6 with TRBJ2-1, with 10 bases that match TRBD2. This TCR was recovered from a human patient who received an intestinal transplant, so some T cells may come from the graft donor. The CDR3 coding sequence is TGTGCCACCGAGTCGGGACTAGCGCATTACAATGAGCAGTTCTTC. Its protein product is CATESGLAHYNEQFF.